These 7 T cell receptor beta chains share one sample of origin, sequenced in a study of blood T cell repertoires in COVID-19 (dated by TCRdb to 2019 to 2021). The library was generated by the immunoSEQ multiplex PCR assay. The source is immuneACCESS, and TCRdb retained only in-frame sequences with V and J called. Part of the clones is not carried over; for the studies checked, unresolved V genes explain less than half of this, and the remainder is unexplained. Present in this sample are about 170,000 clones, roughly 83% of which were seen just once. Of the sample, around 4.8% falls within the top ten clones. Sequenced sample: PBMCs or T cells enriched from blood (not recorded which). Receptors originate from a woman aged 45 to 65 who had recovered from COVID-19.

The chain employs TRBV11-2 and TRBJ1-2, with D possibly TRBD1 on 6 matching bases. The CDR3 runs 14 residues. V lost 3 bases and J lost 7, with 15 bases in between. Germline CDR1 and CDR2: SGHAT and FQNNGV. CDR3 sequence (DNA): TGTGCCAGCAGCTTCCCCGGGGAGGGGGTTGGCTACACCTTC. Protein product: CASSFPGEGVGYTF.

The rearrangement joins TRBV6-5 to TRBJ1-2; D is ambiguous. The CDR3 is 13 residues long. The germline V gene encodes CDR1 MNHEY and CDR2 SVGAGI. The V gene lost 8 bases and the J gene lost 2 bases, with 12 bases spanning the gap. CDR3 nucleotides: TGTGCCAGCCGGCAAACAGTAAACTATGGCTACACCTTC. Encoded protein: CASRQTVNYGYTF.

V is TRBV30 and J is TRBJ1-6; D gene ambiguous. There are 13 residues in the CDR3. Trimming removed 0 bases at V and 10 bases at J, with 10 bases between. CDR1 and CDR2 (germline): GTSNPN, SVGIG (reference sequence). The CDR3 here is CAWSVTPQSPLHF. CDR3 bases: TGTGCCTGGAGTGTTACACCCCAATCACCCCTCCACTTT.

This chain connects TRBV19 to TRBJ2-6; D is undetermined. CDR3 length: 17 residues. Germline values: CDR1 LNHDA, CDR2 SQIVND (reference sequence). Deletions cut 1 base from V and 0 bases from J, with 10 bases between. The CDR3 region has the DNA TGTGCCAGTAGTATAGTTGCGGCCAGCTCTGGGGCCAACGTCCTGACTTTC. Encoded protein: CASSIVAASSGANVLTF. Using reference TRBV19 and TRBJ2-6 for the parts outside the CDR3, the full variable domain is DGGITQSPKYLFRKEGQNVTLSCEQNLNHDAMYWYRQDPGQGLRLIYYSQIVNDFQKGDIAEGYSVSREKKESFPLTVTSAQKNPTAFYLCASSIVAASSGANVLTFGAGSRLTVL.

The rearrangement links TRBV11-2 to TRBJ2-3; 8 bases line up with TRBD2. The germline V gene encodes CDR1 SGHAT and CDR2 FQNNGV. The CDR3 totals 15 residues. The V segment lost 1 base and the J segment 2 bases; nucleotides outside the gene matches: 2. CDR3: CASSLGGRNTDTQYF. Here the CDR3 DNA reads TGTGCCAGCAGCTTAGGCGGGAGGAACACAGATACGCAGTATTTT.

The J gene is TRBJ2-5, the V gene TRBV4-2, with 11 positions matching TRBD2. The J segment lost 0 bases and the V segment lost 2 bases, leaving 2 bases of the junction unmatched. Germline V gene sequence: CDR1 LGHNA, CDR2 YNFKEQ. The CDR3 is 16 residues long. The CDR3 spells CASSQLAGGYQETQYF. The CDR3 DNA reads as TGTGCCAGCAGCCAATTAGCGGGGGGGTACCAAGAGACCCAGTACTTC.

This clone is termed medium-sized (0.01 to 0.1%). J is TRBJ1-2 and V is TRBV7-9; D ambiguous. The germline V and J ends were trimmed by 5 bases and 6 bases, with 19 bases remaining between them. The CDR3 totals 15 residues. CDR1 and CDR2 from the germline V gene are SEHNR and FQNEAQ (reference sequence). CDR3 sequence reads: CASSTSEAFGDGYTF. As DNA, the CDR3 is TGTGCCAGCAGCACGAGTGAGGCCTTCGGCGATGGCTACACCTTC.